This T cell receptor beta chain stems from a study of naive and memory T cell subsets (dated by TCRdb to 2015 to 2018). About the full investigation: In the figure summarizing the skin biopsy and whole blood samples, approximately 10 blood donors, 7 tuberculin skin test biopsies and 3 saline control biopsies were reported. PCR2 was typically a SYBR Green qPCR stopped at a set threshold; low-input samples could instead use end-point PCR (around 6 cycles). Overall results and qualifications from the work: The RNA-based method was acknowledged as potentially sensitive to TCR transcript changes with T cell activation and differentiation.

V is cut by 3 bases and J by 2 bases, and the space between the germline ends is 13 bases. According to the germline V gene (reference sequence), CDR1 reads LNHDA and CDR2 reads SQIVND. The CDR3 starts with the cysteine, ends with the phenylalanine, and has 15 residues. The DNA shown is the 45-base CDR3, in frame from base 1. This clonotype was detected only a few times. Its antigen remains undetermined. One base away there is no much larger clone; base qualities are not given. The library was made by 5' RACE. Four rounds of PCR, run with the SP2 primer together with nested alpha and beta constant region primers, were used to amplify the ligated cDNA. For the blood and skin samples, TCR RNA was reverse transcribed with SuperScript IV using primers for the alpha and beta constant regions. An oligonucleotide carrying the Illumina SP2 primer and a UMI was ligated to the cDNA 3' end using T4 RNA ligase 1. The 12-nucleotide UMI consisted of two random hexamers with an eight-base spacer between the hexamers to prevent hairpin formation. From the second PCR onward, TCR alpha and beta chain libraries were processed separately, and dual indexing was applied for multiplexing. After pooling, the indexed libraries were analyzed by capillary electrophoresis and sequenced on either an Illumina MiSeq or NextSeq. To boost base diversity and improve cluster recognition, PhiX DNA at roughly 4.5-8% was spiked into the libraries. From the authors' description of their analysis: UMIs were extracted from read 2 by Demultiplexor and combined with the TCR sequence from read 1, and reads were split according to sample indices. Decombinator identified V and J genes and V-J junctions and gave each TCR a five-part identifier that included V and J deletions. Collapsinator used UMIs to correct sequencing errors and PCR amplification heterogeneity, producing a UMI-based abundance for each TCR. CDR3Translator turned identifiers into nucleotide sequence, translated the nucleotide sequence into amino acids, and pulled out CDR3 regions based on terminal motifs. Error-corrected counts of alpha and beta TCRs from blood and skin were compared after being normalized to the amount of input RNA. TCRdb's own reprocessing of the public reads used fastp at Q25 and MiXCR and kept productive beta chains. For every CDR3 protein sequence, its rows merge into one entry that carries the most common genes and DNA. The V and J calls and clone size are TCRdb's, not the authors'. The sample table holds roughly 62,000 distinct CDR3 sequences, of which 7.2% were seen once. In total, the top ten clones hold roughly a tenth of the sample.

The study reported a robust and sensitive protocol to amplify, sequence and analyze TCRs, based on 3' ligation of a UMI-containing oligonucleotide to TCR cDNA. For whole blood analysis, 2.5 to 3 ml of peripheral blood was collected from healthy adult volunteers into Tempus tubes, and RNA was extracted following the manufacturer's instructions. Total RNA, without cell sorting, was DNase treated with RQ1 DNase before reverse transcription, targeting roughly 1 to 1000 ng input. To check how robust the pipeline was in samples where T cells make up a minority population, libraries were built from skin biopsies and whole blood.

This receptor was taken from a male donor in good health. The sequence links TRBV19 to TRBJ2-5; the best D guess is TRBD2, with 6 bases matching. Read as DNA, the sequence is TGTGCCAGTAGTATTTGGAGGGGTTCTCAAGAGACCCAGTACTTC. It translates as CASSIWRGSQETQYF.